This T cell receptor (beta chain) was found in a study of blood T cell repertoires in COVID-19 (TCRdb year 2020). Context from the whole study: Samples covering the acute and convalescent phases of COVID-19 were provided by collaborators in the United States, Italy and Spain. Where HLA class I and class II types were available, the types were taken from metadata supplied by the sample provider, not from assay-based typing. The samples were drawn from the first 160 participants of the ongoing ImmuneRACE study and from 1,200 or so subjects provided by 6 global collaborators. A freely available public database, intended as a resource for researchers studying the immune response to SARS-CoV-2, is where the repertoires were released. Subjects who had been exposed to COVID-19, were actively infected with it, or had recovered from it provided the deeply sampled blood TCRbeta repertoires that made up the dataset. A de-identified subject ID, COVID-19 status, age in years and sex were almost always included in the sample metadata. The prospective study material was composed of cDNA or gDNA derived from T cells, B-cell-depleted T cells, or PBMCs.

TCRbeta CDR3 regions were amplified from genomic DNA by means of the immunoSEQ Assay, a bias-controlled multiplex PCR. The paper's data handling went like this. Nucleated cell counts per sample were estimated from amplification of reference gene primers within the assay. Sequence reads were collapsed and filtered to measure the absolute abundance of every unique TCRbeta CDR3 rearrangement. For each sample, productive Simpson clonality was calculated by taking the square root of Simpson's diversity index across productive rearrangements. TCRdb stores this immuneACCESS table with in-frame sequences only. Part of the clones is absent; in the studies checked, under half of the shortfall reflects unresolved V genes, and no reason is known for the rest. V, J and clone size derive from that table, while D and trimming were established from the DNA sequence. The table for this sample lists around 170,000 clones; roughly four fifths of them were counted only once. The ten most abundant clones make up about an eighth of the sample.

What the study reported, not specific to this receptor: Clinical and demographic metadata were provided uncurated, with the amount varying by source and participant.

As regards this clone: Its antigen has not been determined. No base-level quality is on record; no much larger clone is a single base apart.

Counted from cysteine to phenylalanine, this CDR3 has 16 amino acids. Only the CDR3 DNA stays, 48 bases, in frame from base 1. Trimming accounts for 2 bases at V and 2 bases at J, while the number of junction bases matched to no gene is 4. Sequences SGDLS (CDR1) and YYNGEE (CDR2) are obtained from the germline V gene. Participants in the prospective study were aged roughly 18 to 100 years, lived in approximately 26 United States geographic areas, and enrolled through a virtual design. Cohort assignment in the prospective study relied on participant-reported clinical history from a screening survey and a study questionnaire. ImmuneRACE Cohort 3 recovered participants were defined by two consecutive negative NP/OP PCR tests, healthcare professional clearance, or symptom resolution. Mobile phlebotomists in the prospective study collected whole blood, serum and a nasopharyngeal or oropharyngeal swab from every participant. Additional blood draws and questionnaires over an approximately 2-month period could optionally be provided by prospective study participants. Before DNA extraction, prospective study blood samples were shipped either frozen or at room temperature.

This TCR was recovered from a middle-aged man who had recovered from COVID-19. The sample consisted of PBMCs or T cells enriched from blood (not recorded which). This chain joins TRBV9 to TRBJ2-7; 13 of the junction bases match TRBD2. The DNA is as follows: TGTGCCAGCAGCGTCGGACTAGCGGGGGTGACCTACGAGCAGTACTTC. This codes for CASSVGLAGVTYEQYF.